This T cell receptor beta chain was profiled in a study of cytomegalovirus exposure and HLA in healthy donors. PCR was performed using 60 Vbeta and 13 Jbeta primers. TCRdb's table, derived via immunoSEQ multiplex PCR, lists solely in-frame clones and lacks some. The sample has 150,000 to 200,000 clones, 60% to 85% seen once. Nominally healthy donors provided the samples, though records likely missed some immune exposures. Germline V gene sequence: CDR1 SGHTA, CDR2 FQGTGA. This CDR3 is 15 amino acids long. V was clipped by 4 bases and J by 1 base, with 12 bases between them. The sequence was collected from a woman aged 40 to 50 in good health and CMV-seropositive. The chain uses TRBV7-3 and TRBJ2-3; D is unresolved. Sequencing used PBMCs. The CDR3 protein is CASSSEASRTDTQYF. CDR3 sequence (DNA): TGTGCCAGCAGCTCAGAGGCCAGTCGCACAGATACGCAGTATTTT.